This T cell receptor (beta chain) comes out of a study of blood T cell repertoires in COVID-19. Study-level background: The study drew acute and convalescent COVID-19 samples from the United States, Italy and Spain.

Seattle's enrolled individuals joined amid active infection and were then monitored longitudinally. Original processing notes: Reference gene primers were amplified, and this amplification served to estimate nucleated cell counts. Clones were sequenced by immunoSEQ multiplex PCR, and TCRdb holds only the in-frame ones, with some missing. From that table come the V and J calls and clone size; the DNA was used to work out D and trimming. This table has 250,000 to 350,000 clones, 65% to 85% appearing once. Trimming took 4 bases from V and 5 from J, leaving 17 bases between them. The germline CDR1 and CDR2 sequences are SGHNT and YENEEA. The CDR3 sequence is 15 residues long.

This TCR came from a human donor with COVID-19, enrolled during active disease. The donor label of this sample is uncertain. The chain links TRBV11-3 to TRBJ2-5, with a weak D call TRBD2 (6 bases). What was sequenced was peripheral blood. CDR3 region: CASSSSGGRGETQYF. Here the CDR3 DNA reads TGTGCCAGCAGCTCCTCCGGGGGAAGAGGGGAGACCCAGTACTTC.